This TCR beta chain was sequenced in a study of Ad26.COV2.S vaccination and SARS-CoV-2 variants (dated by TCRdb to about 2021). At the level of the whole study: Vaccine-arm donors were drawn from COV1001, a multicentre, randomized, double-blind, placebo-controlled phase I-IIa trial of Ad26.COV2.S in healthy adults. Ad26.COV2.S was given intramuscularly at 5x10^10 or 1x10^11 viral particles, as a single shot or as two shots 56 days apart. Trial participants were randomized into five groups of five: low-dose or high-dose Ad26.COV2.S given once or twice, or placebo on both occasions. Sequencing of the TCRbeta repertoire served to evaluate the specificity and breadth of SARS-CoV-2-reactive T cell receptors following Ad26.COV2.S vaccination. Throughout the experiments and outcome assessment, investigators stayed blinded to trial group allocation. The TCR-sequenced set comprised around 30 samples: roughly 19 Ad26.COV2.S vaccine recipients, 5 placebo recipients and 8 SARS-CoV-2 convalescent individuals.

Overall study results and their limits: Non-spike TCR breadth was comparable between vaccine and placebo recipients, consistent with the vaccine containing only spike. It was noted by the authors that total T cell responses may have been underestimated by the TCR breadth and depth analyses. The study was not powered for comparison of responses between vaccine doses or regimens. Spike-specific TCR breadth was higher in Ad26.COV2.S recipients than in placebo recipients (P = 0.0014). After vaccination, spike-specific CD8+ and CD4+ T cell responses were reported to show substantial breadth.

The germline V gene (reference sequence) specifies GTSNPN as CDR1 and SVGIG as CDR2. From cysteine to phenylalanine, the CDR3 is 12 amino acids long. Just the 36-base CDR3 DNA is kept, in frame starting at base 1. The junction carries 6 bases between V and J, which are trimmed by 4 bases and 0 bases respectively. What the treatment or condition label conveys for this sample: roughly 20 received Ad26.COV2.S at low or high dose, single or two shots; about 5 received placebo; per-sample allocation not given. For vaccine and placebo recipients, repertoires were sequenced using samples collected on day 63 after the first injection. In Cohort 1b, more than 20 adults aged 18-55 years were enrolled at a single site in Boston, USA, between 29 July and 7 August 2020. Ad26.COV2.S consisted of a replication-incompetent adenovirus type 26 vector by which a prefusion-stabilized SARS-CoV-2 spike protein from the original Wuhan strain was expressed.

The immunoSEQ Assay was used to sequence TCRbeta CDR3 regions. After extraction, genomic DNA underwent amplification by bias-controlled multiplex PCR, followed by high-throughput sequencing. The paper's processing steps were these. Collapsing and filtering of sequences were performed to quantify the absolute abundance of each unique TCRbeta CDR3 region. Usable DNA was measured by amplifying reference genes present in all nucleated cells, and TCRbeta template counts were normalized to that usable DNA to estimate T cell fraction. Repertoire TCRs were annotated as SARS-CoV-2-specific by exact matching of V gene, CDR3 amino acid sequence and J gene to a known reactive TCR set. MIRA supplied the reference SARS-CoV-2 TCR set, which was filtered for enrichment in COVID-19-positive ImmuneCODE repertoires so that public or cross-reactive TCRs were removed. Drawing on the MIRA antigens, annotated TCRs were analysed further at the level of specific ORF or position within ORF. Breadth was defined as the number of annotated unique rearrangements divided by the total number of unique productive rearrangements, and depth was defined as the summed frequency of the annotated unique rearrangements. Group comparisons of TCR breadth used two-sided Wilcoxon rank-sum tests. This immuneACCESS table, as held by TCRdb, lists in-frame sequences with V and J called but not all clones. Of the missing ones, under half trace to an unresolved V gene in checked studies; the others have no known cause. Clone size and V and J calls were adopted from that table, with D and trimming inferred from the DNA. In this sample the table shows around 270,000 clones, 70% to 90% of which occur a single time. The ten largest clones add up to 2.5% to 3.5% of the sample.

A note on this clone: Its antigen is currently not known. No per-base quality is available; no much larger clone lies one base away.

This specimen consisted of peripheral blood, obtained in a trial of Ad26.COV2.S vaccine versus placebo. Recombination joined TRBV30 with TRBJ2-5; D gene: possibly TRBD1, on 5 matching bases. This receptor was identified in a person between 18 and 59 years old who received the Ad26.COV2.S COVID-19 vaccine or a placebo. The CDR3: CAWKGDQETQYF. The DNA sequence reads TGTGCCTGGAAAGGGGACCAAGAGACCCAGTACTTC.